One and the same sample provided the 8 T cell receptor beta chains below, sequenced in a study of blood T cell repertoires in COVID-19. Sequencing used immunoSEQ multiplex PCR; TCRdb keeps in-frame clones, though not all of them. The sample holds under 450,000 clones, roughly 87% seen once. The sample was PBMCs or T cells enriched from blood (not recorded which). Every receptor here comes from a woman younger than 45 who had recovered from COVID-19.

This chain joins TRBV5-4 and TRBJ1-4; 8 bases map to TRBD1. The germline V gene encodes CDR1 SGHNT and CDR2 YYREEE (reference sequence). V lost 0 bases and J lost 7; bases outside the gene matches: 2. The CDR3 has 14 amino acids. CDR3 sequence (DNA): TGTGCCAGCAGCTTGGAACAGGGGGGTGAAAAACTGTTTTTT. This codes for CASSLEQGGEKLFF.

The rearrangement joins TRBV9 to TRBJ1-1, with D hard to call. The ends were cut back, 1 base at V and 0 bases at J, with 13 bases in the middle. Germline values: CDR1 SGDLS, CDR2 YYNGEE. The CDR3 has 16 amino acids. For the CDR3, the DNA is TGTGCCAGCAGCGTATCGGGTACCCACATGAACACTGAAGCTTTCTTT. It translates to CASSVSGTHMNTEAFF.

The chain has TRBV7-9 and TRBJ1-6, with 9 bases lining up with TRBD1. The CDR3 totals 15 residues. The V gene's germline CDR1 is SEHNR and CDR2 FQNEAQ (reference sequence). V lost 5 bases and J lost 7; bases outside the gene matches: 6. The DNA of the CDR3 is TGTGCCAGCAGCGTCCCGACAGGGGGGAATTCACCCCTCCACTTT. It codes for CASSVPTGGNSPLHF.

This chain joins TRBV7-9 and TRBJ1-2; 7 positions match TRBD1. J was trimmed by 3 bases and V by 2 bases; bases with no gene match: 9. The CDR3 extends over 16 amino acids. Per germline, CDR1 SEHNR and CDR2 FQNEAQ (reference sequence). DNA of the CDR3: TGTGCCAGCAGCTTATTTTTAGTAAGGGGGCACTATGGCTACACCTTC. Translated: CASSLFLVRGHYGYTF. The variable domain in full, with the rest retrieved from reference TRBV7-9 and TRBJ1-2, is DTGVSQNPRHKITKRGQNVTFRCDPISEHNRLYWYRQTLGQGPEFLTYFQNEAQLEKSRLLSDRFSAERPKGSFSTLEIQRTEQGDSAMYLCASSLFLVRGHYGYTFGSGTRLTVV.

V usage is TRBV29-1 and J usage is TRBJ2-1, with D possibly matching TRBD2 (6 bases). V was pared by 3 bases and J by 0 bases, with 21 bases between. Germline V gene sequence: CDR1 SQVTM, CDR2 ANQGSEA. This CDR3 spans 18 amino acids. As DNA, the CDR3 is TGCAGCGTTGATGGCTCTGGCGGGATCGACGACTCCTACAATGAGCAGTTCTTC. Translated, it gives CSVDGSGGIDDSYNEQFF.

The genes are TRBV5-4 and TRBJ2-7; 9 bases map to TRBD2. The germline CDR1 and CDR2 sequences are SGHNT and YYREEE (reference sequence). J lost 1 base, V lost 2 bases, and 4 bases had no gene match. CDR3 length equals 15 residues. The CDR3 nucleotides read TGTGCCAGCAGCTTAGGACTAGCGAAGTCCTACGAGCAGTACTTC. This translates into CASSLGLAKSYEQYF.

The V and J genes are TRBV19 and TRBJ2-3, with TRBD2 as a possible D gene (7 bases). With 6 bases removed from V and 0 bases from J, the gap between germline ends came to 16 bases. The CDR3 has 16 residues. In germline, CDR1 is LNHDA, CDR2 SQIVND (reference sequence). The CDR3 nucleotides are TGTGCCAGTAGGACCCTAGGGGGGGTCAGCACAGATACGCAGTATTTT. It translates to CASRTLGGVSTDTQYF.

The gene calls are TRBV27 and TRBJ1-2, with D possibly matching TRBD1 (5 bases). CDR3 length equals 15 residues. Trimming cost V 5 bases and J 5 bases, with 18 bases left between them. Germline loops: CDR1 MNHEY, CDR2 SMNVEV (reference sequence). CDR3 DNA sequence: TGTGCCAGCAGTATTGAAGGGGTAGGGCCGTATGGCTACACCTTC. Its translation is CASSIEGVGPYGYTF.